A single sample is the source of the 12 T cell receptor beta chains below, sequenced in a study of blood T cell repertoires in COVID-19. Clones were sequenced by immunoSEQ multiplex PCR, and TCRdb holds only the in-frame ones, with some missing. The profile shows 120,000 to 150,000 clones, approximately 85% of them singletons. Sequenced: peripheral blood. The receptors shown here come from a man between 50 and 59 years old with acute or convalescent COVID-19.

J is TRBJ2-1 and V is TRBV28; D gene uncertain. The CDR3 is 15 amino acids. CDR1 is MDHEN, CDR2 SYDVKM, per germline. Trimming stripped 3 bases from V and 0 bases from J, with 9 bases between. The CDR3 sequence: CASSFASSSYNEQFF. As DNA, the CDR3 is TGTGCCAGCAGTTTCGCCTCGAGCTCCTACAATGAGCAGTTCTTC.

The chain has TRBV12-5 and TRBJ2-7; perhaps TRBD1 as D (7 bases). The CDR3 is 14 residues long. Germline-derived CDR1 and CDR2 are LGHNT and FRNRAP. V dropped 5 bases and J dropped 2 bases, with 13 bases sitting between them. DNA for the CDR3: TGTGCTAGTGGTAACGGAGGGGGCACCTACGAGCAGTACTTC. Translation gives CASGNGGGTYEQYF.

This clone has just one count. V is TRBV28 and J is TRBJ1-2, with 8 bases identical to TRBD1. Germline values: CDR1 MDHEN, CDR2 SYDVKM. The V and J ends lost 6 bases and 4 bases, in that order; junction bases with no gene match: 7. The CDR3 totals 14 residues. This CDR3 is CASRPGQGTYGYTF. The CDR3 DNA is TGTGCCAGCAGGCCCGGACAGGGCACCTATGGCTACACCTTC.

The V gene is TRBV5-4, the J gene TRBJ2-7; 8 nucleotides line up with TRBD2. CDR1 is SGHNT and CDR2 is YYREEE in the germline V gene (reference sequence). The CDR3 is 15 amino acids. The V gene end was trimmed by 4 bases and the J gene end by 4 bases; junction bases not matched to a gene: 10. CDR3 in amino acids: CASSPGGGGFYEQYF. DNA of the CDR3: TGTGCCAGCAGCCCGGGAGGGGGGGGTTTTTACGAGCAGTACTTC.

The chain is built from TRBV28 and TRBJ2-7; TRBD1 agrees at 9 bases. Unmatched junction bases numbered 7, after V lost 5 bases and J lost 2 bases. There are 15 residues in the CDR3. In germline, CDR1 is MDHEN, CDR2 SYDVKM. The CDR3 is CASSKTGQGAYEQYF. For the CDR3, the DNA is TGTGCCAGCAGTAAGACGGGACAGGGTGCCTACGAGCAGTACTTC.

This chain connects TRBV4-2 to TRBJ2-1; 12 bases are shared with TRBD2. Germline lookup yields CDR1 LGHNA and CDR2 YNFKEQ. Trimming took 3 bases from V and 7 from J; bases not matched to a gene: 4. There are 15 residues in the CDR3. The CDR3 region is CASSHTSGGKNEQFF. The CDR3 DNA follows: TGTGCCAGCAGCCACACTAGCGGGGGGAAGAATGAGCAGTTCTTC.

The gene calls are TRBV6-1 and TRBJ1-1, with 8 positions matching TRBD1. Germline CDR1 is MNHNS and CDR2 is SASEGT. This CDR3 has 15 residues. V gave up 1 base and J gave up 5 bases; unmatched junction bases: 6. The CDR3 sequence is CASSEDRGVGTEAFF. The CDR3 DNA reads as TGTGCCAGCAGTGAAGACAGGGGGGTCGGGACTGAAGCTTTCTTT.

In this sample, this clone turned up a few times. V usage is TRBV11-1 and J usage is TRBJ2-7, with 8 bases matching TRBD2. Germline V gene sequence: CDR1 SGHAT, CDR2 FQDESV (reference sequence). Trimming removed 5 bases from V and 5 bases from J; junction bases left unmatched: 5. The CDR3 extends over 13 amino acids. The CDR3 region is CASSTGTRNEQYF. CDR3 coding DNA: TGTGCCAGCAGCACAGGGACTAGGAACGAGCAGTACTTC.

The rearrangement links TRBV2 to TRBJ1-5, with 8 bases identical to TRBD1. Trimming took 6 bases from V and 1 from J; bases not matched to a gene: 5. This CDR3 spans 15 amino acids. The V gene's germline CDR1 is SNHLY and CDR2 FYNNEI. The CDR3 DNA follows: TGTGCCAGCAGCTCAGGGGGCGCGAGCAATCAGCCCCAGCATTTT. It yields the protein CASSSGGASNQPQHF.

CDR3 loop: CASSLESYTEAFF. The DNA for the CDR3 is TGTGCCAGCAGCCTCGAGAGCTACACTGAAGCTTTCTTT. V is TRBV7-8 and J is TRBJ1-1; D gene unclear. The CDR3 totals 13 residues. V was trimmed by 5 bases and J by 3 bases, leaving 10 bases between them. Germline CDR1 reads SGHVS; CDR2 reads FQNEAQ. The variable domain in full, completed from reference TRBV7-8 and TRBJ1-1, reads GAGVSQSPRYKVAKRGQDVALRCDPISGHVSLFWYQQALGQGPEFLTYFQNEAQLDKSGLPSDRFFAERPEGSVSTLKIQRTQQEDSAVYLCASSLESYTEAFFGQGTRLTVV.

The genes are TRBV10-3 and TRBJ2-2; possible D gene TRBD1, 6 bases. Germline values: CDR1 ENHRY, CDR2 SYGVKD. V lost 6 bases and J lost 0, with 11 bases in between. This CDR3 has 15 amino acids. The CDR3 DNA follows: TGTGCCATCAGGACAGGACGGACGAACACCGGGGAGCTGTTTTTT. It yields the protein CAIRTGRTNTGELFF.

The chain uses TRBV27 and TRBJ2-1; 10 nucleotides agree with TRBD2. CDR1 is MNHEY, CDR2 SMNVEV, per germline (reference sequence). With 5 bases clipped from V and 5 bases from J, the junction kept 6 bases outside the gene matches. The CDR3 spans 15 residues. This chain's CDR3 is CASSRSGRADNEQFF. The CDR3 nucleotides are TGTGCCAGCAGTCGCAGCGGGAGGGCCGACAATGAGCAGTTCTTC.